This TCR beta chain was sequenced during a study of cytomegalovirus exposure and HLA in healthy donors. Both 60 Vbeta primers and 13 Jbeta primers went into the PCR. Per the study methods: Later analysis identified 88 million or so unique TCR beta chains, some 10 million shared. The data were produced by immunoSEQ multiplex PCR, yet TCRdb's version contains in-frame clones alone and is incomplete. For V, J and clone size, that table is used; D and trimming come from the DNA. Of roughly 100,000 clones in the sample, around 66% were seen once. Of note for this clone: The antigen is undetermined.

V lost 2 bases, J lost 3 bases, and 10 bases lay in between. Germline loops: CDR1 SGHRS, CDR2 YFSETQ. The CDR3 loop spans 14 amino acids. Whole-study results and caveats: In a later analysis, TCR association rates varied by HLA locus: DRB1 most, HLA-C fewest.

The genes are TRBV5-1 and TRBJ2-3; no definite D call. Material: PBMCs. This sequence was found in a woman in her forties or fifties in good health and CMV-seronegative. CDR3 sequence reads: CASSFQRRTDTQYF. The CDR3, as DNA: TGCGCCAGCAGCTTTCAAAGGAGAACAGATACGCAGTATTTT.